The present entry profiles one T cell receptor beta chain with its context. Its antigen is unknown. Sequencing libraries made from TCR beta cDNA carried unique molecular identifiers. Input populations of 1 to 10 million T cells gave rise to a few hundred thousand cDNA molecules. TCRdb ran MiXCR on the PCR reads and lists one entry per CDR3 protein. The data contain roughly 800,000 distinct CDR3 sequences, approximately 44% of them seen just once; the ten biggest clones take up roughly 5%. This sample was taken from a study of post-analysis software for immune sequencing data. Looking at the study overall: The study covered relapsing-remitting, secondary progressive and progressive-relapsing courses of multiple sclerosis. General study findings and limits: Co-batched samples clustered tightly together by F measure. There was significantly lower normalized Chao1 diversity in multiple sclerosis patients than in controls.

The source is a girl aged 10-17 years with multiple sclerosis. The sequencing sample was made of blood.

The DNA of the CDR3 is TGCGCCAGCAGCTTGGTGATGGAACGGACCCAGTACTTC. Protein: CASSLVMERTQYF. The genes are TRBV5-1 and TRBJ2-5; D is unclear. The CDR3 consists of 13 residues. Germline values: CDR1 SGHRS, CDR2 YFSETQ. V shed 0 bases and J shed 7 bases, with 10 bases lying between them.